The 11 T cell receptor beta chains below come from one sample, sequenced in a study of blood T cell repertoires in COVID-19. Assay used: immunoSEQ multiplex PCR; TCRdb lists only in-frame clones, some missing. The sample includes approximately 89,000 clones, over 65% of them seen just once. Sequenced sample: peripheral blood. Receptors originate from a woman in her seventies with acute or convalescent COVID-19.

This clone was counted once. The chain is built from TRBV27 and TRBJ2-3, with D possibly TRBD1 on 5 matching bases. Per the germline V gene, CDR1 is MNHEY and CDR2 is SMNVEV (reference sequence). This CDR3 comprises 13 residues. Trimming left V 6 bases short and J 4 bases short, with 11 bases between. The DNA for the CDR3 is TGTGCCAGCAGGGGGCGCATCTCAGATACGCAGTATTTT. This codes for CASRGRISDTQYF.

J is TRBJ2-5 and V is TRBV28; 10 nucleotides match TRBD1. V lost 6 bases to trimming and J lost 7 bases; unmatched junction nucleotides: 14. This CDR3 comprises 16 residues. Germline-derived CDR1 and CDR2 are MDHEN and SYDVKM. The CDR3 DNA is TGTGCCAGCAGCTTCGCCGTGACAGGGGGCGGGGGGACCCAGTACTTC. Its translation: CASSFAVTGGGGTQYF.

This clone was seen a single time. The chain links TRBV4-2 to TRBJ2-3; 9 nucleotides agree with TRBD2. Germline-derived CDR1 and CDR2 are LGHNA and YNFKEQ. This CDR3 region has 15 residues. V shed 4 bases and J 1 base; nucleotides not matched to a gene: 3. The CDR3 is CASSPRTSGTDTQYF. CDR3 coding DNA: TGTGCCAGCAGCCCCCGGACTAGCGGCACAGATACGCAGTATTTT.

V is TRBV4-3 and J is TRBJ1-4; D is possibly TRBD1 (5 bases). The CDR3 has 14 amino acids. Per the germline V gene, CDR1 is LGHNA and CDR2 is YSLEER. Trimming stripped 0 bases from V and 6 bases from J, with 8 bases between. This CDR3 is CASSQEGRDEKLFF. The CDR3 DNA sequence: TGCGCCAGCAGCCAAGAAGGCAGGGATGAAAAACTGTTTTTT.

This clone has a single count. The rearrangement links TRBV29-1 to TRBJ2-5; 11 nucleotides match TRBD1. CDR1 and CDR2 (germline): SQVTM, ANQGSEA. With V trimmed by 6 bases and J by 5 bases, 8 bases remained unmatched. The CDR3 has 14 residues. CDR3: CSVTGTGGRETQYF. In nucleotides, the CDR3 is TGCAGCGTGACCGGGACAGGGGGTCGGGAGACCCAGTACTTC.

This rearrangement joins TRBV28 to TRBJ2-7; D is possibly TRBD2 (5 bases). CDR3 length: 13 amino acids. V gave up 3 bases and J gave up 3 bases, with 9 bases separating them. Per the germline V gene, CDR1 is MDHEN and CDR2 is SYDVKM. CDR3 in amino acids: CASSLSGLYEQYV. The CDR3 DNA reads TGTGCCAGCAGTTTGTCAGGACTCTACGAGCAGTACGTC.

The genes are TRBV9 and TRBJ2-3; the match to TRBD1 covers 7 bases. The CDR3 spans 15 residues. Germline V gene lookup returns CDR1 SGDLS and CDR2 YYNGEE. V trimming: 2 bases; J trimming: 3 bases; junction bases outside the gene matches: 6. This CDR3 reads CASSVLGGKTDTQYF. CDR3 coding DNA: TGTGCCAGCAGCGTTTTAGGGGGCAAGACAGATACGCAGTATTTT.

The J gene is TRBJ1-6, the V gene TRBV4-2; possible D gene TRBD1, 5 bases. V gave up 1 base and J gave up 7 bases, with 17 bases separating them. Germline V gene sequence: CDR1 LGHNA, CDR2 YNFKEQ. CDR3 length: 17 residues. CDR3 loop: CASSQAGHLRGNSPLHF. For the CDR3, the DNA is TGTGCCAGCAGCCAAGCCGGACATTTGCGGGGGAATTCACCCCTCCACTTT.

The chain combines TRBV19 with TRBJ1-1, with D tentatively TRBD1 (6 bases). Trimming removed 5 bases at V and 1 base at J, with 14 bases between. This CDR3 region has 15 residues. The germline CDR1 and CDR2 sequences are LNHDA and SQIVND (reference sequence). The CDR3, as DNA: TGTGCCAGTAGTCGGGGTACGACAGGGAACACTGAAGCTTTCTTT. Translation: CASSRGTTGNTEAFF.

The J gene is TRBJ2-5, the V gene TRBV24-1, with 8 bases matching TRBD1. Trimming at V came to 0 bases and at J to 1 base, leaving 15 bases not matched to a gene. The length of the CDR3 is 20 residues. CDR1 is KGHDR and CDR2 is SFDVKD in the germline V gene. CDR3 region: CATSDLGRGGAGGRQETQYF. In DNA form, the CDR3 reads TGTGCCACCAGTGATTTGGGCCGTGGCGGGGCAGGGGGCCGCCAAGAGACCCAGTACTTC.

The chain employs TRBV14 and TRBJ1-4; D unclear. The germline V gene encodes CDR1 SGHDN and CDR2 FVKESK. CDR3 length: 16 residues. V was clipped by 2 bases and J by 7 bases, with 17 bases between them. The CDR3 sequence: CASSQSSGGLREKLFF. The DNA for the CDR3 is TGTGCCAGCAGCCAAAGTTCGGGAGGGCTACGTGAAAAACTGTTTTTT. The whole variable domain, filled in from reference TRBV14 and TRBJ1-4, reads EAGVTQFPSHSVIEKGQTVTLRCDPISGHDNLYWYRRVMGKEIKFLLHFVKESKQDESGMPNNRFLAERTGGTYSTLKVQPAELEDSGVYFCASSQSSGGLREKLFFGSGTQLSVL.